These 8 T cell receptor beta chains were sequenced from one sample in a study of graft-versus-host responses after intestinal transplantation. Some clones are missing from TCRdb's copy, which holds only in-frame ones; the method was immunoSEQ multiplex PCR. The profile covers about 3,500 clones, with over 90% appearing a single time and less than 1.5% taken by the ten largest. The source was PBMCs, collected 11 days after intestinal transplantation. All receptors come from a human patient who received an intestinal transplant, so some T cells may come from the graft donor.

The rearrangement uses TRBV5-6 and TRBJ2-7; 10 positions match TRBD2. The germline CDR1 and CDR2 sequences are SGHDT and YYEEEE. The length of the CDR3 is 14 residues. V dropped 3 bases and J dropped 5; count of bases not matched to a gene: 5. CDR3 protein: CASSSGTSVNEQYF. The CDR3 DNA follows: TGTGCCAGCAGCTCCGGGACTAGCGTGAACGAGCAGTACTTC.

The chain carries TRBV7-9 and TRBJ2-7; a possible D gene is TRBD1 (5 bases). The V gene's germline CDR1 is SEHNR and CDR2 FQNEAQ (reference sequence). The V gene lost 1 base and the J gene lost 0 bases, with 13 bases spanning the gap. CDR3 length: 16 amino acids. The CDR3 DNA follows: TGTGCCAGCAGCTTAGTTACAGGACCACACTCCTACGAGCAGTACTTC. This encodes CASSLVTGPHSYEQYF.

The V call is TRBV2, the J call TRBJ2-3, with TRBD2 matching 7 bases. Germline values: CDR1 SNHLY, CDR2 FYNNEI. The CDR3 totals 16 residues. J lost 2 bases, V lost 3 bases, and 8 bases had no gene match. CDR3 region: CASSDSWEGLTDTQYF. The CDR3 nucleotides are TGTGCCAGCAGTGATTCGTGGGAGGGCCTCACAGATACGCAGTATTTT.

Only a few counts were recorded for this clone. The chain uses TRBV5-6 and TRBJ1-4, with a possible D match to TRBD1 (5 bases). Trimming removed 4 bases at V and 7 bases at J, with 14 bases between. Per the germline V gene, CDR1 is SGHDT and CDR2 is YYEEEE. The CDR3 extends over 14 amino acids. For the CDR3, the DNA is TGTGCCAGCAGCCCAGGGCTAGTTGGTGAAAAACTGTTTTTT. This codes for CASSPGLVGEKLFF.

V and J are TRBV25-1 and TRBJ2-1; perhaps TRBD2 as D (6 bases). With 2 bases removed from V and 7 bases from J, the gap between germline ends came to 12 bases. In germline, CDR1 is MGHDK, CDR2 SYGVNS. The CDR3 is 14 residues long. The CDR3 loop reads CASSERWAGNEQFF. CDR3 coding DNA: TGTGCCAGCAGTGAACGTTGGGCGGGGAATGAGCAGTTCTTC.

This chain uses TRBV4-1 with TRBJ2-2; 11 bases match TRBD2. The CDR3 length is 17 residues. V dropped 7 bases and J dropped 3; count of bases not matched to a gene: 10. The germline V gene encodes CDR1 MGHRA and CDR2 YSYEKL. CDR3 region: CASTISGTSGYTGELFF. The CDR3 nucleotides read TGCGCCAGCACCATAAGTGGGACTAGCGGTTACACCGGGGAGCTGTTTTTT.

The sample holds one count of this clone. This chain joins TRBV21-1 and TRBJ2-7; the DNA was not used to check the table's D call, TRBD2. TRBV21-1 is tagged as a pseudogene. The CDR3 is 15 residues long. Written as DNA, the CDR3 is TGTGCCAGCAGCAGACTAGCGGGCCTAACCTACGAGCAGTACTTC. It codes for CASSRLAGLTYEQYF.

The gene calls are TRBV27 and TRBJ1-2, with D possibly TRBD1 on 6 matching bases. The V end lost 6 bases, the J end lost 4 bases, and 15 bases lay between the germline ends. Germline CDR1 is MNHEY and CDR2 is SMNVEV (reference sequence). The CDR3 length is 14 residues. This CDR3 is CASSPGGQTYGYTF. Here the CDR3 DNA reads TGTGCCAGCAGCCCCGGGGGCCAAACCTATGGCTACACCTTC.